This T cell receptor beta chain was captured by sequencing in a study of T cells in women clearing cervical HPV infection. Dot-blot hybridization genotyped cervical HPV amplified with MY09/MY11 PCR. Average input was about 1,200 ng genomic DNA for immunoSEQ TCR beta CDR3 amplification. The table came from immunoSEQ multiplex PCR; TCRdb's copy has only in-frame clones and leaves some out. Its clone listing holds about 23,000 clones. The sequenced material came from blood buffy coat. The TCR originated in a woman between 18 and 69 years old with a cervical HPV16 infection that either progressed to CIN3+ or cleared (not recorded which).

The CDR3 sequence: CASSMGQAYEQYF. CDR3 DNA (partial): TGCGCCAGCAGCATGGGACAGGCCTACGAG. The J gene is TRBJ2-7, the V gene TRBV5-1; 8 bases align to TRBD1. The read is 3 residues too short to cover the CDR3 end, so that end is filled in from the germline J gene. The germline V gene has CDR1 SGHRS and CDR2 YFSETQ. CDR3 size: 13 residues. The junction had 2 bases not matched to a gene; V was cut back by 4 bases and J by 2 bases.